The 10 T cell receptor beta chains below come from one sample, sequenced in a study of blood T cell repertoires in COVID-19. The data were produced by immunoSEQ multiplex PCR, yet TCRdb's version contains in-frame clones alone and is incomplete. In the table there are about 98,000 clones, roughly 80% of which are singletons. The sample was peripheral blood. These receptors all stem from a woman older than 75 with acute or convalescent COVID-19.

CDR3 region: CATSRSSGAGANEQYF. The CDR3 DNA sequence: TGTGCCACCAGCAGATCCAGTGGGGCAGGGGCCAACGAGCAGTACTTC. This chain connects TRBV15 to TRBJ2-7; possible D gene TRBD1, 6 bases. CDR3 length: 16 amino acids. Germline CDR1 is LNHNV and CDR2 is YYDKDF (reference sequence). Trimming stripped 2 bases from V and 5 bases from J, with 19 bases between. Full variable domain (outside the CDR3, taken from reference TRBV15 and TRBJ2-7): DAMVIQNPRYQVTQFGKPVTLSCSQTLNHNVMYWYQQKSSQAPKLLFHYYDKDFNNEADTPDNFQSRRPNTSFCFLDIRSPGLGDTAMYLCATSRSSGAGANEQYFGPGTRLTVT.

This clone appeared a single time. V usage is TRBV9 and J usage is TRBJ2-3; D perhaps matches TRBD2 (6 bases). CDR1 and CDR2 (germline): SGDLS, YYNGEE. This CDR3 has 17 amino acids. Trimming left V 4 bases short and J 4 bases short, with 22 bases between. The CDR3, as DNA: TGTGCCAGCAGCCCGGGGAATGCCTTGGGCGGGGCAGATACGCAGTATTTT. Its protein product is CASSPGNALGGADTQYF.

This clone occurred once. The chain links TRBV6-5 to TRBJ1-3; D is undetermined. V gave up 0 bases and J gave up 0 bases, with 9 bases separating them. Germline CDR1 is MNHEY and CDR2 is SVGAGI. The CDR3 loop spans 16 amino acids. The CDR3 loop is CASSYSRVPSGNTIYF. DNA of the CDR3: TGTGCCAGCAGTTACTCGAGAGTCCCCTCTGGAAACACCATATATTTT.

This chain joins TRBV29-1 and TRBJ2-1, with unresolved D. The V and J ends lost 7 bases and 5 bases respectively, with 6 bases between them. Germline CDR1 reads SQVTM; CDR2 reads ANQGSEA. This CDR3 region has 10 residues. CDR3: CSGTNNEQFF. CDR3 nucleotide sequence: TGCAGCGGTACTAACAATGAGCAGTTCTTC.

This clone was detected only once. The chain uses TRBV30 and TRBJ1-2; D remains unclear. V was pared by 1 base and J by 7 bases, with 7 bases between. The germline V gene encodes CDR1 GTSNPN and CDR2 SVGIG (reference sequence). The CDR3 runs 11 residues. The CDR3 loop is CAWSGRVGYTF. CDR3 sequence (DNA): TGTGCCTGGAGTGGTCGAGTTGGCTACACCTTC.

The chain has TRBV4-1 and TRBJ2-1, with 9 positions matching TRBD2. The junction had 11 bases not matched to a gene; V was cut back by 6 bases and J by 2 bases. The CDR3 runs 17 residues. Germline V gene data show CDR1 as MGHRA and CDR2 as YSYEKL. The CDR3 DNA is TGCGCCAGCAGTAAGAACATAGCGGGGGTAACCTACAATGAGCAGTTCTTC. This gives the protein CASSKNIAGVTYNEQFF.

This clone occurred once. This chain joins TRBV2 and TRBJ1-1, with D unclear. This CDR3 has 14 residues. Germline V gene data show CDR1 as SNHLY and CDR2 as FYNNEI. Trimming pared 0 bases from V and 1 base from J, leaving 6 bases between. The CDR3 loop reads CASSEAARNTEAFF. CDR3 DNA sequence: TGTGCCAGCAGTGAAGCGGCCAGGAACACTGAAGCTTTCTTT.

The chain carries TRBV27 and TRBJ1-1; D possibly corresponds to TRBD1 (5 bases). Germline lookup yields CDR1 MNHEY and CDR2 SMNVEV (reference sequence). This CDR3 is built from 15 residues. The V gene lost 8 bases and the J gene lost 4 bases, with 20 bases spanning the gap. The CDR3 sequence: CASRLRGRVSTEAFF. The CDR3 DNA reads TGTGCCAGCCGTCTTAGGGGCAGGGTTTCCACTGAAGCTTTCTTT.

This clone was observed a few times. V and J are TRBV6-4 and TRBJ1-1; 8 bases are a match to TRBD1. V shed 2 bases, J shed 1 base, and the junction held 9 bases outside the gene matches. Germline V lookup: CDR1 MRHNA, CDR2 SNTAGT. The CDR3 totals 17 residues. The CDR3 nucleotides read TGTGCCAGCAGTGACCACGACAGGGGTCTGGGGAACACTGAAGCTTTCTTT. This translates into CASSDHDRGLGNTEAFF.

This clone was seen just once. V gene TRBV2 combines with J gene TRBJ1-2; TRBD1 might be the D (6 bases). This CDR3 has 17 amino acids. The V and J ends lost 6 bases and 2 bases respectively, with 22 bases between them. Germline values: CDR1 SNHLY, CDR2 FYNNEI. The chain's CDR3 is CASRSKARDTSNYGYTF. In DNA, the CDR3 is TGTGCCAGCAGATCTAAGGCCCGGGACACCTCGAACTATGGCTACACCTTC.